This record concerns one T cell receptor (beta chain) sequence. Germline and junction disagree at one end, which may indicate a read error. Other DNA sequences from this sample encode an identical CDR3 as well. Clones were sequenced by immunoSEQ multiplex PCR, and TCRdb holds only the in-frame ones, with some missing. The sample has under 250,000 clones; roughly 88% are singletons. The sample originates from a study of blood T cell repertoires in COVID-19. Study-level information: PBMCs, B-cell-depleted T cells, or T cells provided the cDNA or gDNA that made up the material.

The CDR3 length is 18 residues. The V gene's germline CDR1 is MNHNS and CDR2 SASEGT. The chain joins TRBV6-1 to TRBJ1-5; D is perhaps TRBD1 (6 bases). Material for sequencing was peripheral blood. The clonotype was recovered from a man aged 45-65 years with COVID-19, enrolled during active disease. The CDR3 DNA sequence: TGTGCTAGCAGTGAAGCGGGCAGGGGCTCCTATAGCAATCAGCCCCAGCATTTT. Translating it yields CASSEAGRGSYSNQPQHF.